The source of this T cell receptor (beta chain) is a study of tissue T cells after allogeneic stem cell transplantation. The V and J ends lost 2 bases and 5 bases, in that order; junction bases with no gene match: 4. Germline values: CDR1 NNHNN, CDR2 SYGAGS (reference sequence). The CDR3 length is 15 residues. CDR3 sequences, V/J genes, frequencies and template counts came from survey-depth TCRbeta sequencing. The assay was immunoSEQ multiplex PCR, and TCRdb's table has in-frame clones only and misses some. The sample consists of 20,000 to 25,000 clones, 72% of them appearing once. For this clone: The antigen remains undetermined. Gene names are mouse gene names. The CDR3 end is not reached by the read, which stops 1 residue before it; the germline J gene fills it in.

Study observations and caveats: Within patients, tissue anatomy strongly shaped TCR repertoire composition. Across patients, clones rarely overlapped, yet motif clusters were shared tissue-specifically. The patient cohort was small and clinically heterogeneous, with limited sampling depth.

The TCR was taken from a female BALB/c mouse in good health. The MHC haplotype of the strain is H2-d. The sample comprised spleen. The chain carries TRBV13-2 and TRBJ2-7, with 13 bases identical to TRBD2. The covered CDR3 bases are TGTGCCAGCGGTGAGGGACTGGGGGGGAGGGATGAACAGTAC. Translation gives CASGEGLGGRDEQY. The full CDR3 reads CASGEGLGGRDEQYF.